This T cell receptor (beta chain) is drawn from a study of CDR3 diversity in severe acne. From the PCR reads, TCRdb called clonotypes with MiXCR, one entry per CDR3 protein. Of about 85,000 distinct CDR3 sequences in the sample, 45% to 55% are singletons; the top ten hold over 9%. CDR3 length: 15 amino acids. The germline V gene has CDR1 DFQATT and CDR2 SNEGSKA (reference sequence). J was trimmed by 2 bases and V by 5 bases; bases with no gene match: 4. A few counts support this clonotype. The sequenced sample was blood. This TCR was recovered from a male donor in good health, serving as a control. The V and J genes are TRBV20-1 and TRBJ2-5; 14 nucleotides match TRBD2. CDR3 amino acids: CSALRLAGGQETQYF. CDR3 nucleotides: TGCAGTGCTCTAAGACTAGCGGGGGGGCAAGAGACCCAGTACTTC.